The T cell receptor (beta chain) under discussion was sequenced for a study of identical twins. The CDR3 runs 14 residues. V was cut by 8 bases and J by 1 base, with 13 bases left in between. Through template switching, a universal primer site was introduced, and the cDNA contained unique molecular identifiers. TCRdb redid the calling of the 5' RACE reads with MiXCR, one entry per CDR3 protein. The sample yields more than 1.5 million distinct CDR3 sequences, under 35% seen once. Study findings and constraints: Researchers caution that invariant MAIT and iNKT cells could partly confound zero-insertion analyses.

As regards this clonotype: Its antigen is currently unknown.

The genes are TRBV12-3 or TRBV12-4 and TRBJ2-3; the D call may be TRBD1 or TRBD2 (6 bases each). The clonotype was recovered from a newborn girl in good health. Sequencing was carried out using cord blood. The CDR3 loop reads CASRPRGGTDTQYF. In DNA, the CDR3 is TGTGCCAGCCGCCCGAGGGGGGGCACAGATACGCAGTATTTT.